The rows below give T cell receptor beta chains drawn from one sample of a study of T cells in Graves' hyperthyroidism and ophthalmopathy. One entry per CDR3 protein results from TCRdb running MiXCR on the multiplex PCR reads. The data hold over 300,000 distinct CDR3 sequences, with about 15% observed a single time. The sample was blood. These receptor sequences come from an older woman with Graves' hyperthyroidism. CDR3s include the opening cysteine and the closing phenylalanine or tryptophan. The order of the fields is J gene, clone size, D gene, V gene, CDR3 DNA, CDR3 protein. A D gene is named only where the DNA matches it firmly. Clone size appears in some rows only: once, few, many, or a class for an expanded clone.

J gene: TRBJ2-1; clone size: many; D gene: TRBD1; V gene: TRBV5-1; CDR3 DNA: TGCGCCAGCAGCGTCGGGACAGGGGGCTACAATGAGCAGTTCTTC; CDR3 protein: CASSVGTGGYNEQFF
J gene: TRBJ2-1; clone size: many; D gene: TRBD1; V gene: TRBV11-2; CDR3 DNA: TGTGCCAGCAGCTCGCAGGGGGCGGAGTACAATGAGCAGTTCTTC; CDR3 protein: CASSSQGAEYNEQFF
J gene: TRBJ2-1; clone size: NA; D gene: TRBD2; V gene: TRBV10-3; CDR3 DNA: TGTGCCATCAGTGGGACTAGCGGGAGGTCTAATGAGCAGTTCTTC; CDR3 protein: CAISGTSGRSNEQFF
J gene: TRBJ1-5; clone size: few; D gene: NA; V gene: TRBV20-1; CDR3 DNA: TGCAGTGCTAGTACAGGGAGGGATCAGCCCCAGCATTTT; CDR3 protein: CSASTGRDQPQHF
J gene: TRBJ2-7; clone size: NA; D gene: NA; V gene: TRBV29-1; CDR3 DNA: TGCAGCGTTGGTTCGGGGGAGAACGAGCAGTACTTC; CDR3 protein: CSVGSGENEQYF
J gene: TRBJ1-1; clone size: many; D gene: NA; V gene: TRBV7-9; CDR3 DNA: TGTGCCAGCAGCTTAGTGGGGCCTGGAGACACTGAAGCTTTCTTT; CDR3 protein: CASSLVGPGDTEAFF
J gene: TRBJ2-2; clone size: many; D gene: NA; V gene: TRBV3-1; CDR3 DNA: TGTGCCAGCAGCCAAGGAATCCAACAGACCGGGGAGCTGTTTTTT; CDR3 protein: CASSQGIQQTGELFF
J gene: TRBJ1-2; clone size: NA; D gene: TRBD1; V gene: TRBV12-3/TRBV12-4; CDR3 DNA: TGTGCCAGCAGACGGCCCGGGACAGGGGGCTACGGCTATGGCTACACCTTC; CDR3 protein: CASRRPGTGGYGYGYTF
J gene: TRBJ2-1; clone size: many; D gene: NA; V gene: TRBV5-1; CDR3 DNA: TGCGCCAGCAGCCCCGGTAGGAGTCAAGATGAGCAGTTCTTC; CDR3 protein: CASSPGRSQDEQFF
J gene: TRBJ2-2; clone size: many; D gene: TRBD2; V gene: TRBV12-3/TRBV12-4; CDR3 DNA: TGTGCCAGCAGTTTCGGGGGGACTAGCCAAGACGGGGAGCTGTTTTTT; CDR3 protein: CASSFGGTSQDGELFF
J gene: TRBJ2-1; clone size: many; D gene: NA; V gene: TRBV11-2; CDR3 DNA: TGTGCCAGCAGCCTAGATATAGACCTGGCACTTGAGCAGTTCTTC; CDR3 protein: CASSLDIDLALEQFF
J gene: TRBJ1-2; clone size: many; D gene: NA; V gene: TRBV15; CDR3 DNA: TGTGCCACCAGCACCCGACAACAGAACTATGGCTACACCTTC; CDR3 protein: CATSTRQQNYGYTF
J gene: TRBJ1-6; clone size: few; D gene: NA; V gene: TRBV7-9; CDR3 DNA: TGTGCCAGCAGCTCGTCAGAGTCCCTCCACTTT; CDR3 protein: CASSSSESLHF
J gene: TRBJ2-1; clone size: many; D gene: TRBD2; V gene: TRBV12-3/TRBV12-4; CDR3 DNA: TGTGCCAGCAGCCAACCCCCCCGGACTAGCGGGACCTACAATGAGCAGTTCTTC; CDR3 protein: CASSQPPRTSGTYNEQFF
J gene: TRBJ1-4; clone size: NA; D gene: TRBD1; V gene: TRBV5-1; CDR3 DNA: TGCGCCAGCAGCTTGAAGGGGACAGGGTATAATGAAAAACTGTTTTTT; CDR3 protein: CASSLKGTGYNEKLFF
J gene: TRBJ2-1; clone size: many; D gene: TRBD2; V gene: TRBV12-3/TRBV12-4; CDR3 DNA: TGTGCCAGCAGCCGGACTAGTTCTTACTATGAGCAGTTCTTC; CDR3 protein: CASSRTSSYYEQFF
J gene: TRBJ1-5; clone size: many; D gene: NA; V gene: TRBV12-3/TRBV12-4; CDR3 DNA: TGTGCCAGCAGTTCCCCCGGGTCCCGTAGCAATCAGCCCCAGCATTTT; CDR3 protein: CASSSPGSRSNQPQHF
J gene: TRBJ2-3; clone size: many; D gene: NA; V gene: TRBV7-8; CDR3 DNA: TGTGCCAGCAGCTTAGTGGCTAGCGTACGCACAGATACGCAGTATTTT; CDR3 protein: CASSLVASVRTDTQYF
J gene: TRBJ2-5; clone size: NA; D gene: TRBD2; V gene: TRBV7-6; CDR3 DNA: TGTGCCAGCAGCCGTGGACTAGTAGTGGGGGTGGGCCAAGAGACCCAGTACTTC; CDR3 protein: CASSRGLVVGVGQETQYF
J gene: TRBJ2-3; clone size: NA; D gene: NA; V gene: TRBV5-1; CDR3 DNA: TGCGCCAGCAGCTTAGGTTTTTCAGATACGCAGTATTTT; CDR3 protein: CASSLGFSDTQYF
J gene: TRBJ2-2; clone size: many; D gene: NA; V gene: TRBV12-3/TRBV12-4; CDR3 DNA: TGTGCCAGCAGTTTATTTCAGGGCGGCGGGGAGCTGTTTTTT; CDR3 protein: CASSLFQGGGELFF
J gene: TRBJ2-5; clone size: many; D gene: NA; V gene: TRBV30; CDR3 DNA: TGTGCCTGGAGTGTCTTGTCAGAGCAAGAGACCCAGTACTTC; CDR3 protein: CAWSVLSEQETQYF
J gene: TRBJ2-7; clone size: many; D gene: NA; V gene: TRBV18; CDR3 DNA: TGTGCCAGCTCACCACCCGCGGAGAGGGACGAGCAGTACTTC; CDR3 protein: CASSPPAERDEQYF